The subject of this entry is one T cell receptor beta chain. This record comes from a study of blood T cell repertoires in COVID-19. CDR3 size: 15 residues. V shed 4 bases and J shed 0 bases, with 11 bases lying between them. Per the germline V gene, CDR1 is LGHDT and CDR2 is YNNKEL (reference sequence). Sequencing was performed with immunoSEQ multiplex PCR; in TCRdb, only in-frame clones are kept and a portion is missing. The sample contains tens of thousands of clones, around 93% of which appear only once. This TCR derives from a human donor with active COVID-19. The donor label of this sample is uncertain. The sequenced sample consisted of peripheral blood. The V gene is TRBV3-1 (or the pseudogene TRBV3-2), the J gene TRBJ2-3, with D perhaps matching TRBD1 (6 bases). The DNA for the CDR3 is TGTGCCAGCAGCCCAGGGGACCCTAGCACAGATACGCAGTATTTT. Protein: CASSPGDPSTDTQYF.